The 8 T cell receptor beta chains in this list originate from one sample, sequenced in a study of molecular identifiers for immune sequencing clone quantification. A single record per CDR3 protein comes from TCRdb applying MiXCR to the PCR reads. The data hold tens of thousands of distinct CDR3 sequences, with just over 35% observed a single time. Sequenced material: naive CD8+ T cells from blood, with Jurkat cell RNA spiked in. Subset here: FACS-sorted CD8+CD4-CCR7+CD45RA+ naive T cells. The source is a human donor in good health. Some libraries in this study had Jurkat cell RNA spiked in.

This clonotype was seen repeatedly, ten times or more. The chain joins TRBV12-3 or TRBV12-4 to TRBJ1-5, with a weak D call TRBD1 (5 bases). The CDR3 loop spans 14 amino acids. V lost 5 bases and J lost 3, with 11 bases in between. This CDR3 reads CASSPGGANQPQHF. The CDR3 nucleotides are TGTGCCAGCAGTCCCGGGGGTGCCAATCAGCCCCAGCATTTT.

A note on this clonotype: The CDR3 does not end in the conserved phenylalanine or tryptophan, so this is likely a read error. This rearrangement joins TRBV27 to TRBJ1-1, with D possibly TRBD1 on 5 matching bases. Germline values: CDR1 MNHEY, CDR2 SMNVEV (reference sequence). The length of the CDR3 is 14 residues. The CDR3 DNA reads TGTGCCAGCAGGGCAGGGAGATGGAACAGTGAAGCTTTCATT. This sequence encodes CASRAGRWNSEAFI.

This clonotype was recorded a few times. The CDR3, as DNA: TGTGCCAGTAGTATCGGCCAGGGGGGCTACGAGCAGTACTTC. As protein: CASSIGQGGYEQYF. J is TRBJ2-7 and V is TRBV19; maybe TRBD1 (7 bases). CDR1 is LNHDA, CDR2 SQIVND, per germline (reference sequence). V gave up 3 bases and J gave up 3 bases, with 12 bases separating them. This CDR3 comprises 14 residues.

With regard to this clonotype: At one boundary the junction diverges from the germline segment, which might be a read error. This chain links TRBV7-6 with TRBJ2-6; D is perhaps TRBD1 (5 bases). Per germline, CDR1 SGHVS and CDR2 FNYEAQ. The CDR3 is 15 amino acids. CDR3 region: CASSQDTSGADVLTF. The CDR3 DNA reads TGTGCCAGCAGCCAGGACACCTCTGGGGCCGACGTCCTGACTTTC.

This clonotype showed up just a few times. This chain links TRBV6-2 or TRBV6-3 with TRBJ2-2; 8 positions agree with TRBD2. The length of the CDR3 is 12 residues. The junction had 1 base not matched to a gene; V was cut back by 8 bases and J by 5 bases. Germline lookup yields CDR1 MNHEY and CDR2 SVGEGT. CDR3 amino acids: CASERETGELFF. As DNA, the CDR3 is TGTGCCAGCGAGCGGGAGACCGGGGAGCTGTTTTTT.

This clonotype was counted at least ten times. The gene calls are TRBV7-6 and TRBJ2-2; 7 bases agree with TRBD2. Germline CDR1 and CDR2: SGHVS and FNYEAQ. V was clipped by 0 bases and J by 6 bases; unmatched bases: 4. This CDR3 has 15 residues. In DNA form, the CDR3 reads TGTGCCAGCAGCTTAGCAGAGGGGAGGGCCGGGGAGCTGTTTTTT. Amino acids: CASSLAEGRAGELFF.

For this clonotype: A much larger clone is a single base away; this may be a read error. The chain links TRBV7-9 to TRBJ2-4; unclear D gene. Trimming stripped 7 bases from V and 1 base from J, with 17 bases between. The germline V gene has CDR1 SEHNR and CDR2 FQNEAQ (reference sequence). The CDR3 is 16 residues long. Here the CDR3 reads CASTPLVHKAKNIQYF. DNA for the CDR3: TGTGCCAGCACCCCCCTAGTACATAAGGCCAAAAACATTCAGTACTTC.

The V call is TRBV7-9, the J call TRBJ2-7, with TRBD1 matching over 7 bases. Germline V lookup: CDR1 SEHNR, CDR2 FQNEAQ (reference sequence). CDR3 size: 11 residues. J was trimmed by 6 bases and V by 6 bases; bases with no gene match: 2. CDR3 nucleotide sequence: TGTGCCAGCAGTTCAGGGGGCGAGCAGTACTTC. Translating gives CASSSGGEQYF.